The 12 T cell receptor beta chains presented below share a single source sample, sequenced in a study of type 1 regulatory T cells. These receptors have no identified antigens. TCRdb reprocessed the reads via MiXCR and lists one record per CDR3 protein. The sample has just under 65,000 distinct CDR3 sequences; roughly 50% are singletons. The sequencing input was cultured non-Tr1 T cells, either the whole culture or a sorted T cell fraction (not recorded which). Receptors originate from a human donor in good health.

This clonotype was seen more than once but under ten times. The chain couples TRBV7-9 to TRBJ2-2; 8 bases are a match to TRBD2. The trim removed 4 bases at V and 7 bases at J, leaving 11 bases unmatched. The CDR3 is 16 residues long. Germline CDR1 reads SEHNR; CDR2 reads FQNEAQ (reference sequence). Here the CDR3 DNA reads TGTGCCAGCAGCTATCCGACCGGGGGGGAGGACGGGGAGCTGTTTTTT. This gives the protein CASSYPTGGEDGELFF.

As for this clonotype: Mismatch with germline at one junction end may stem from a read error. The chain recombines TRBV5-4 with TRBJ2-1, with 10 bases lining up with TRBD2. There are 14 residues in the CDR3. Germline V gene data show CDR1 as SGHNT and CDR2 as YYREEE (reference sequence). In DNA, the CDR3 is TGTGCCAACAGCGGGGGGGAGGTTGAGGATGAGCAGTTCTTC. It translates to CANSGGEVEDEQFF. Variable domain in full (rest from reference TRBV5-4 and TRBJ2-1): ETGVTQSPTHLIKTRGQQVTLRCSSQSGHNTVSWYQQALGQGPQFIFQYYREEENGRGNFPPRFSGLQFPNYSSELNVNALELDDSALYLCANSGGEVEDEQFFGPGTRLTVL.

The V call is TRBV4-1, the J call TRBJ1-1, with TRBD1 as a possible D gene (6 bases). Looked up from germline, CDR1 is MGHRA and CDR2 is YSYEKL. The ends were cut back, 3 bases at V and 4 bases at J, with 15 bases in the middle. The CDR3 extends over 15 amino acids. CDR3 protein: CASSQTTGLGTEAFF. CDR3 in DNA: TGCGCCAGCAGCCAGACCACAGGGTTGGGCACTGAAGCTTTCTTT.

This chain joins TRBV7-9 and TRBJ1-2; the D is unclear. Per germline, CDR1 SEHNR and CDR2 FQNEAQ (reference sequence). This CDR3 has 15 residues. V was clipped by 3 bases and J by 0 bases, with 11 bases between them. CDR3 bases: TGTGCCAGCAGCTTGAAAGAGGGCCCTAACTATGGCTACACCTTC. Translation: CASSLKEGPNYGYTF. The full variable domain, with the rest looked up from reference TRBV7-9 and TRBJ1-2, is DTGVSQNPRHKITKRGQNVTFRCDPISEHNRLYWYRQTLGQGPEFLTYFQNEAQLEKSRLLSDRFSAERPKGSFSTLEIQRTEQGDSAMYLCASSLKEGPNYGYTFGSGTRLTVV.

The chain has TRBV12-3 or TRBV12-4 and TRBJ2-7; 9 nucleotides agree with TRBD1. With V trimmed by 4 bases and J by 2 bases, 9 bases remained unmatched. The CDR3 spans 16 residues. The CDR3 sequence: CASSSPRDRVAYEQYF. In nucleotides, the CDR3 is TGTGCCAGCAGTTCGCCCAGGGACAGGGTCGCCTACGAGCAGTACTTC.

The rearrangement links TRBV10-3 to TRBJ1-3; perhaps TRBD1 as D (5 bases). The CDR3 extends over 12 amino acids. Germline CDR1 reads ENHRY; CDR2 reads SYGVKD. Trimming left V 5 bases short and J 8 bases short, with 10 bases between. CDR3 DNA sequence: TGTGCCATCAGTCCAGGGATGGACACCATATATTTT. It specifies CAISPGMDTIYF.

A few counts support this clonotype. The chain joins TRBV2 to TRBJ2-1; perhaps TRBD2 as D (5 bases). Germline V gene data show CDR1 as SNHLY and CDR2 as FYNNEI. Between the trimmed V and J ends, which lost 5 bases and 9 bases, there was a span of 11 bases. This CDR3 has 12 amino acids. The chain's CDR3 is CASSREAPEQFF. The CDR3 DNA reads TGTGCCAGCAGTCGGGAAGCTCCTGAGCAGTTCTTC. Together with reference TRBV2 and TRBJ2-1, the CDR3 gives the full variable domain: EPEVTQTPSHQVTQMGQEVILRCVPISNHLYFYWYRQILGQKVEFLVSFYNNEISEKSEIFDDQFSVERPDGSNFTLKIRSTKLEDSAMYFCASSREAPEQFFGPGTRLTVL.

This clonotype ranks as medium-sized. V usage is TRBV19 and J usage is TRBJ1-5; D ambiguous. V lost 5 bases, J lost 5 bases, and 10 bases lay in between. This CDR3 has 13 residues. Germline assignment: CDR1 LNHDA and CDR2 SQIVND (reference sequence). The CDR3 nucleotides are TGTGCCAGTAGTCCCTCCCGGGATCAGCCCCAGCATTTT. Amino acid sequence: CASSPSRDQPQHF.

The chain is built from TRBV4-3 and TRBJ1-2; D is uncertain. CDR1 and CDR2 from the germline V gene are LGHNA and YSLEER. Trimming removed 0 bases from V and 4 bases from J, with 12 bases in between. CDR3 length: 15 amino acids. The CDR3 DNA is TGCGCCAGCAGCCAAGATCCGGGAGGCGGCTATGGCTACACCTTC. Translation: CASSQDPGGGYGYTF.

The chain links TRBV30 to TRBJ1-5; 8 bases line up with TRBD1. V lost 0 bases to trimming and J lost 14 bases; unmatched junction nucleotides: 12. Germline V gives CDR1 GTSNPN, CDR2 SVGIG (reference sequence). The CDR3 runs 14 residues. CDR3 loop: CAWSVHLAGQAEHF. CDR3 in DNA: TGTGCCTGGAGTGTACACTTGGCGGGACAGGCTGAGCATTTT. Filled out from reference TRBV30 and TRBJ1-5, the complete variable domain reads SQTIHQWPATLVQPVGSPLSLECTVEGTSNPNLYWYRQAAGRGLQLLFYSVGIGQISSEVPQNLSASRPQDRQFILSSKKLLLSDSGFYLCAWSVHLAGQAEHFGDGTRLSIL.

The genes are TRBV5-1 and TRBJ1-1; D is uncertain. Deletions cut 0 bases from V and 0 bases from J, with 9 bases between. The CDR3 is made up of 15 amino acids. Looked up from germline, CDR1 is SGHRS and CDR2 is YFSETQ. The CDR3 protein is CASSLDGDMNTEAFF. The CDR3 nucleotides are TGCGCCAGCAGCTTGGATGGGGATATGAACACTGAAGCTTTCTTT.

This chain connects TRBV20-1 to TRBJ2-5, with unresolved D. Germline V gene lookup returns CDR1 DFQATT and CDR2 SNEGSKA (reference sequence). Trimming took 6 bases from V and 5 from J, leaving 19 bases between them. The CDR3 is 14 residues long. The CDR3 DNA reads TGCAGTGCGCGAGGCCCCTTTGCTGCGGAGACCCAGTACTTC. Its translation: CSARGPFAAETQYF.